This entry is about one T cell receptor beta chain. Its antigen is still unknown. This record belongs to a study of cytomegalovirus exposure and HLA in healthy donors. General observations from the study: A link between a missense DCLRE1C variant and TCR beta V- and J-gene trimming emerged from a later analysis.

Primers for the PCR totalled 60 Vbeta and 13 Jbeta. Clones were read by immunoSEQ multiplex PCR, and TCRdb kept only the in-frame ones, dropping some. The data hold about 160,000 clones, with 80% to 90% observed a single time. This clonotype originated in a male donor in good health and CMV-seronegative. Sequencing was done on a sample of PBMCs.

CDR3 bases: TGTGCCAGCAGCTTCTCTGCGGGAGCGCAGTATTTT. Translating it yields CASSFSAGAQYF. V gene TRBV7-3 combines with J gene TRBJ2-3, with TRBD2 matching over 7 bases. Per germline, CDR1 SGHTA and CDR2 FQGTGA. Losses at the gene ends were 3 bases for V and 10 bases for J; bases not matched to a gene: 4. The CDR3 runs to 12 residues.